The next 14 T cell receptor beta chains were all read from a single sample in a study of blood T cells in healthy people across ages. A second PCR, run for roughly 7 to 11 cycles, used a sample-barcoded 5' primer plus a J-beta primer mix. TCRdb ran MiXCR on the 5' RACE reads and lists one entry per CDR3 protein. The data hold some 1,500,000 distinct CDR3 sequences, with roughly 43% observed a single time. Sequencing was carried out using blood. These receptors came from a woman aged 18-29 years in good health.

J is TRBJ2-2 and V is TRBV3-1; TRBD2 agrees at 11 bases. Germline assignment: CDR1 LGHDT and CDR2 YNNKEL (reference sequence). With 3 bases clipped from V and 4 bases from J, the junction kept 10 bases outside the gene matches. The CDR3 contains 18 residues. CDR3 amino acids: CASSQETSGAEGTGELFF. CDR3 sequence (DNA): TGTGCCAGCAGCCAGGAGACTAGCGGGGCCGAGGGCACCGGGGAGCTGTTTTTT.

The sample holds a few counts of this clonotype. The chain joins TRBV4-3 to TRBJ2-2; perhaps D is TRBD1 or TRBD2 (6 bases each). The V gene lost 0 bases and the J gene lost 6 bases, with 11 bases spanning the gap. CDR3 size: 15 residues. Germline V CDR1 and CDR2: LGHNA, YSLEER. CDR3 bases: TGCGCCAGCAGCCAAGATTACGGGGGCTCCGGGGAGCTGTTTTTT. It encodes CASSQDYGGSGELFF.

The chain has TRBV28 and TRBJ2-6, with a possible D match to TRBD1 (6 bases). Germline loops: CDR1 MDHEN, CDR2 SYDVKM. V was trimmed by 6 bases and J by 3 bases, leaving 24 bases between them. This CDR3 has 19 amino acids. The CDR3 loop is CASSITLGAIEVGANVLTF. For the CDR3, the DNA is TGTGCCAGCAGCATAACGCTGGGGGCGATCGAAGTTGGGGCCAACGTCCTGACTTTC. The full variable domain, in which reference TRBV28 and TRBJ2-6 provide the parts outside the CDR3, is DVKVTQSSRYLVKRTGEKVFLECVQDMDHENMFWYRQDPGLGLRLIYFSYDVKMKEKGDIPEGYSVSREKKERFSLILESASTNQTSMYLCASSITLGAIEVGANVLTFGAGSRLTVL.

This sequence joins TRBV9 and TRBJ2-1, with a tentative D call TRBD2 (5 bases). V lost 1 base to trimming and J lost 9 bases, with 11 bases between them. The CDR3 length is 13 residues. Per germline, CDR1 SGDLS and CDR2 YYNGEE. CDR3 loop: CASSVRAGGEQFF. CDR3 coding DNA: TGTGCCAGCAGCGTAAGGGCGGGTGGTGAGCAGTTCTTC.

There are a few counts of this clonotype. The V call is TRBV18, the J call TRBJ2-3; the match to TRBD2 covers 10 bases. Germline V gene sequence: CDR1 KGHSH, CDR2 LQKENI. Trimming at V came to 2 bases and at J to 5 bases, leaving 10 bases not matched to a gene. The CDR3 totals 17 residues. CDR3 sequence: CASSPITSGDLKDTQYF. CDR3 coding DNA: TGTGCCAGCTCACCAATAACTAGCGGGGACCTCAAAGATACGCAGTATTTT.

The J gene is TRBJ2-5, the V gene TRBV10-1, with unresolved D. This CDR3 comprises 12 residues. V dropped 7 bases and J dropped 2 bases, with 8 bases sitting between them. CDR1 and CDR2 from the germline V gene are WNHNN and SYGVQD (reference sequence). Here the CDR3 DNA reads TGCGCCAGCACTATTTGGCAAGAGACCCAGTACTTC. Residues: CASTIWQETQYF.

The chain carries TRBV2 and TRBJ1-1; D perhaps matches TRBD1 (5 bases). V was clipped by 4 bases and J by 0 bases, with 6 bases between them. Germline V gene sequence: CDR1 SNHLY, CDR2 FYNNEI. The length of the CDR3 is 13 residues. CDR3 amino acids: CASSGDVNTEAFF. The CDR3 bases are TGTGCCAGCAGTGGGGACGTGAACACTGAAGCTTTCTTT.

A single count supports this clonotype. The chain recombines TRBV7-8 with TRBJ2-4; 11 bases are a match to TRBD2. The CDR3 has 16 amino acids. The germline gives CDR1 SGHVS, CDR2 FQNEAQ. Losses at the gene ends were 2 bases for V and 13 bases for J; bases not matched to a gene: 13. The DNA of the CDR3 is TGTGCCAGCAGCTTATGGCTAGCGGGAGGCACCTACGGGCAGTACTTC. It translates to CASSLWLAGGTYGQYF.

In its sample, this clonotype was seen a few times. This chain joins TRBV29-1 and TRBJ2-1, with 10 positions matching TRBD2. CDR3 length: 15 amino acids. CDR1 and CDR2 from the germline V gene are SQVTM and ANQGSEA. V shed 6 bases and J 8 bases; nucleotides not matched to a gene: 13. As DNA, the CDR3 is TGCAGCGTCTCAGCGGGAGGGCCGGTCGAACATGAGCAGTTCTTC. It encodes CSVSAGGPVEHEQFF.

This chain links TRBV7-2 with TRBJ1-1; TRBD1 agrees at 7 bases. The CDR3 is made up of 15 amino acids. Germline-derived CDR1 and CDR2 are SGHTA and FQGNSA. Trimming took 1 base from V and 8 from J; bases not matched to a gene: 10. CDR3 coding DNA: TGTGCCAGCAGCTTAGTGATTAGGCAACAGGGGGAAGCTTTCTTT. Its translation: CASSLVIRQQGEAFF.

The chain recombines TRBV11-2 with TRBJ2-3; no clear D. In germline, CDR1 is SGHAT, CDR2 FQNNGV. CDR3 length: 15 amino acids. With 3 bases removed from V and 0 bases from J, the gap between germline ends came to 10 bases. The CDR3 DNA sequence: TGTGCCAGCAGCTTTATAGGATCTAGCACAGATACGCAGTATTTT. Translated, it gives CASSFIGSSTDTQYF. Using reference TRBV11-2 and TRBJ2-3 for the parts outside the CDR3, the full variable domain is EAGVAQSPRYKIIEKRQSVAFWCNPISGHATLYWYQQILGQGPKLLIQFQNNGVVDDSQLPKDRFSAERLKGVDSTLKIQPAKLEDSAVYLCASSFIGSSTDTQYFGPGTRLTVL.

The V call is TRBV10-3, the J call TRBJ2-4, with D maybe TRBD2 (7 bases). Trimming took off 9 bases at V and 5 bases at J, with 14 bases between the two ends. CDR3 length equals 13 residues. Germline V lookup: CDR1 ENHRY, CDR2 SYGVKD. CDR3 region: CAISGGRENIQYF. The CDR3 region has the DNA TGTGCCATTTCGGGGGGCCGGGAAAACATTCAGTACTTC.

V and J are TRBV12-3 or TRBV12-4 and TRBJ2-5; D is possibly TRBD1 or TRBD2 (5 bases each). Trimming left V 3 bases short and J 3 bases short, with 11 bases between. The CDR3 contains 14 residues. This chain's CDR3 is CASSFSGQEETQYF. The CDR3 nucleotides read TGTGCCAGCAGTTTTTCGGGGCAGGAAGAGACCCAGTACTTC.

This chain links TRBV25-1 with TRBJ2-5; 9 nucleotides line up with TRBD1. Germline V gene data show CDR1 as MGHDK and CDR2 as SYGVNS. V lost 7 bases and J lost 5; bases outside the gene matches: 8. CDR3 size: 14 residues. The CDR3, as DNA: TGTGCCAGCATTACAGGGGGCGGTGAGGAGACCCAGTACTTC. The encoded protein is CASITGGGEETQYF.